A selection of T cell receptor beta chains follows, all from one sample in a study of metastatic and nonmetastatic thyroid tumors. With MiXCR, TCRdb called clones anew from the PCR reads. This table holds 35,000 to 45,000 clones, roughly 20% found once. The material sequenced was blood. Receptors originate from a female donor with papillary thyroid cancer or a benign thyroid nodule (not recorded which). Some clones in this sample may be carry-over from other donors' samples. Each CDR3 is given with its conserved first and last residue. A D gene is named only where the DNA matches it firmly. Clone sizes are given selectively: once, few, many, or a class where the clone is expanded.

>TRBV20-1|-|15|many|TRBJ1-2
CSARDPAGSHYGYTF
TGCAGTGCTAGAGATCCGGCAGGTAGTCATTATGGCTACACCTTC
>TRBV12-3/TRBV12-4|-|13|-|TRBJ1-1
CASKRDSNTEAFF
TGCGCCAGCAAACGAGACTCGAACACTGAAGCTTTCTTT
>TRBV7-8|-|13|-|TRBJ2-5
CASSSRVGETQYF
TGTGCCAGCAGCTCTAGGGTGGGGGAGACCCAGTACTTC
>TRBV7-9|-|14|many|TRBJ1-2
CASSLGQANYGYTF
TGTGCCAGCAGCTTAGGACAGGCCAACTATGGCTACACCTTC
>TRBV13|TRBD1|16|-|TRBJ1-6
CASSRNTGENYSPLHF
TGTGCCAGCAGCCGGAATACAGGGGAAAACTATTCACCCCTCCACTTT
>TRBV20-1|TRBD1|14|-|TRBJ2-7
CSASDGTGSDEQYF
TGCAGTGCTAGTGACGGGACAGGGTCTGACGAGCAGTACTTC
>TRBV6-1|TRBD2|16|-|TRBJ2-7
CASTGTSGRNGYEQYF
TGTGCCAGTACCGGGACTAGCGGGAGGAATGGCTACGAGCAGTACTTC
>TRBV5-4|-|14|many|TRBJ1-6
CASTPFGGISPLHF
TGTGCCAGCACCCCATTCGGGGGAATTTCACCCCTCCACTTT
>TRBV6-1|-|13|many|TRBJ2-3
CASIVRATDTQYF
TGTGCCAGCATTGTGCGGGCCACAGATACGCAGTATTTT
>TRBV2|-|16|many|TRBJ1-5
CASSGGYQYSNQPQHF
TGTGCCAGCAGTGGAGGGTATCAGTATAGCAATCAGCCCCAGCATTTT
>TRBV20-1|-|16|few|TRBJ2-5
CSARVSVALGGETQYF
TGCAGTGCTAGGGTTTCGGTCGCACTCGGGGGAGAGACCCAGTACTTC
>TRBV5-1|TRBD1|19|-|TRBJ2-7
CASSPHKATDRGRSYEQYF
TGCGCCAGCAGCCCGCATAAGGCAACAGACAGGGGGCGATCCTACGAGCAGTACTTC
>TRBV10-2|-|13|many|TRBJ1-2
CASAGMGGNGYTF
TGCGCCAGCGCCGGGATGGGAGGGAATGGCTACACCTTC
>TRBV5-4|TRBD1|14|-|TRBJ1-1
CASSLDRGPTDAFF
TGTGCCAGCAGCTTGGATAGGGGGCCCACTGATGCTTTCTTT
>TRBV6-1|TRBD1|15|few|TRBJ1-1
CASSKTGAMNTEAFF
TGTGCCAGCAGTAAGACAGGGGCCATGAACACTGAAGCTTTCTTT
>TRBV15|-|17|few|TRBJ1-5
CATSRVAGAYSNQPQHF
TGTGCCACCAGCAGAGTTGCCGGGGCGTATAGCAATCAGCCCCAGCATTTT
>TRBV11-2|TRBD2|18|many|TRBJ2-5
CASSSPWALAGGTETQYF
TGTGCCAGCAGCTCACCATGGGCGTTAGCGGGAGGTACAGAGACCCAGTACTTC
>TRBV6-1|TRBD2|15|-|TRBJ2-5
CASSDPAGVQETQYF
TGTGCCAGCAGTGACCCAGCGGGAGTTCAGGAGACCCAGTACTTC
>TRBV2|TRBD1|15|many|TRBJ1-3
CASSDRDRAGNTIYF
TGTGCCAGCAGCGACCGGGACAGGGCTGGAAACACCATATATTTT
>TRBV7-9|-|14|-|TRBJ2-3
CASLGPSNPDTQYF
TGTGCCAGCTTGGGACCCTCGAACCCAGATACGCAGTATTTT
>TRBV27|TRBD2|16|few|TRBJ2-7
CERPFGSGTPIYEQYF
TGTGAACGGCCCTTTGGTAGCGGGACCCCCATCTACGAGCAGTACTTC
>TRBV11-2|-|12|once|TRBJ2-7
CASSGSSYEQYF
TGTGCCAGCAGCGGGAGTAGCTACGAGCAGTACTTC
>TRBV11-3|-|16|-|TRBJ2-2
CASSSKTRVNTGELFF
TGTGCCAGCAGCTCGAAGACAAGAGTGAACACCGGGGAGCTGTTTTTT
>TRBV20-1|TRBD2|17|-|TRBJ2-1
CSISGLAGGNSYNEQFF
TGCAGCATATCGGGACTAGCGGGAGGGAACTCCTACAATGAGCAGTTCTTC
>TRBV20-1|TRBD1|16|many|TRBJ2-2
CSARFKWTGLTGELFF
TGCAGTGCTAGATTCAAGTGGACAGGGTTAACCGGGGAGCTGTTTTTT
>TRBV28|-|10|many|TRBJ2-2
CALDTGELFF
TGTGCCCTCGACACCGGGGAGCTGTTTTTT
>TRBV2|TRBD2|15|few|TRBJ2-3
CASRVGLAWVDTQYF
TGTGCCAGCAGGGTTGGACTAGCGTGGGTAGATACGCAGTATTTT
>TRBV15|-|14|-|TRBJ1-3
CATSLRGSGNTIYF
TGTGCCACCAGCTTGCGGGGGTCTGGAAACACCATATATTTT
>TRBV5-1|-|15|-|TRBJ2-3
CASSLGQSSTDTQYF
TGCGCCAGCAGCTTAGGCCAGTCTAGCACAGATACGCAGTATTTT
>TRBV10-2|-|16|-|TRBJ2-6
CASTDSRVSGSNVLTF
TGCGCCAGCACCGATAGTCGGGTCTCTGGGTCCAACGTCCTGACTTTC
>TRBV6-1|-|14|-|TRBJ1-1
CASSLKDSVTEAFF
TGTGCCAGCAGTTTAAAGGACAGTGTCACTGAAGCTTTCTTC
>TRBV12-3/TRBV12-4|TRBD2|19|few|TRBJ2-2
CASSFMASGRPFHTGDLFF
TGTGCCAGCAGTTTTATGGCTAGCGGGAGGCCCTTCCACACCGGGGATCTGTTTTTT
>TRBV6-1|TRBD2|16|few|TRBJ2-1
CASSTLGTSGNNEQFF
TGTGCCAGCAGTACCCTCGGGACTAGCGGGAACAATGAGCAGTTCTTC
>TRBV28|-|12|few|TRBJ2-7
CASSFRINEQYF
TGTGCCAGCAGTTTTAGGATAAACGAGCAGTACTTC
>TRBV20-1|-|14|many|TRBJ2-5
CSARGPFWGETQYF
TGCAGTGCTAGGGGACCTTTCTGGGGGGAGACCCAGTACTTC
>TRBV20-1|-|15|many|TRBJ2-1
CSARVSRQFYNEQFF
TGCAGTGCTAGAGTTAGCAGGCAATTCTACAATGAGCAGTTCTTC
>TRBV2|TRBD2|14|few|TRBJ2-7
CAILVAGEGYEQYF
TGTGCCATTCTCGTAGCGGGAGAGGGGTACGAGCAGTACTTC
>TRBV6-1|TRBD2|17|-|TRBJ2-7
CASSQGGLAGVGYEQYF
TGTGCCAGCAGTCAAGGGGGACTAGCGGGAGTTGGATACGAGCAGTACTTC
>TRBV19|TRBD1|14|many|TRBJ2-5
CASRVQGASETQYF
TGTGCCAGTAGGGTACAGGGGGCGTCTGAGACCCAGTACTTC
>TRBV27|-|15|medium-sized|TRBJ2-7
CASSPRWGSSYEQYF
TGTGCCAGCAGCCCCCGGTGGGGGAGCTCCTACGAGCAGTACTTC
>TRBV20-1|TRBD1|15|-|TRBJ2-3
CSARGSGQGADTQYF
TGCAGTGCTAGAGGATCTGGACAGGGGGCAGATACGCAGTATTTT